Below are 16 T cell receptor beta chains sequenced from a single sample in a study of Graves' ophthalmopathy and Graves' hyperthyroidism. Amplifying from RNA transcripts, the study obtained TCR beta CDR3 regions. HTBI-primed RT-PCR formed the first round, and a multiplex PCR formed the second. TCRdb reprocessed the multiplex PCR reads via MiXCR and lists one record per CDR3 protein. The table shows over a million distinct CDR3 sequences, with about two fifths occurring only once. What was sequenced was peripheral blood or thyroid tissue (not recorded which). These receptor sequences come from an adult man with Graves' hyperthyroidism.

The rearrangement uses TRBV2 and TRBJ1-1; D gene unclear. V was pared by 8 bases and J by 10 bases, with 11 bases between. CDR1 SNHLY and CDR2 FYNNEI come from the germline V gene. The CDR3 is 10 amino acids. The CDR3 coding sequence is TGTGCCAGCGGAAAGGGTCGAGCTTTCTTT. This sequence encodes CASGKGRAFF.

This clonotype has only a few counts. The chain joins TRBV5-1 to TRBJ2-7; TRBD1 aligns across 9 bases. CDR3 size: 15 residues. V trimming: 2 bases; J trimming: 3 bases; junction bases outside the gene matches: 6. Germline-derived CDR1 and CDR2 are SGHRS and YFSETQ. The CDR3 loop reads CASSLSTGGVYEQYF. The CDR3 DNA sequence: TGCGCCAGCAGCTTAAGTACAGGGGGCGTCTACGAGCAGTACTTC.

The V gene is TRBV27, the J gene TRBJ1-2, with a possible D match to TRBD1 (6 bases). This CDR3 spans 14 amino acids. Trimming cost V 2 bases and J 8 bases, with 15 bases left between them. Germline loops: CDR1 MNHEY, CDR2 SMNVEV (reference sequence). The CDR3 DNA reads as TGTGCCAGCAGTTTACGTGTGGGGGCTGAGGGCTACACCTTC. This encodes CASSLRVGAEGYTF.

This clonotype was seen many times. This chain connects TRBV7-9 to TRBJ2-5; either TRBD1 or TRBD2 may supply D (5 bases each). V was trimmed by 5 bases and J by 2 bases, leaving 24 bases between them. Germline V gene sequence: CDR1 SEHNR, CDR2 FQNEAQ (reference sequence). The CDR3 covers 18 residues. Here the CDR3 DNA reads TGTGCCAGCAGCCTCCGGGACCGTCCCCAGCGCAAACAAGAGACCCAGTACTTC. Its protein product is CASSLRDRPQRKQETQYF.

The chain uses TRBV15 and TRBJ1-4, with 9 nucleotides matching TRBD1. The germline V gene encodes CDR1 LNHNV and CDR2 YYDKDF (reference sequence). The CDR3 contains 16 residues. V was pared by 1 base and J by 3 bases, with 3 bases of the junction left unmatched. The CDR3 DNA is TGTGCCACCAGCAGAGTTACAGGGGGCCCTAATGAAAAACTGTTTTTT. Residues: CATSRVTGGPNEKLFF.

This clonotype was seen repeatedly, ten times or more. The chain uses TRBV6-5 and TRBJ1-2, with 7 bases fitting TRBD1. Losses at the gene ends were 5 bases for V and 6 bases for J; bases not matched to a gene: 6. The germline gives CDR1 MNHEY, CDR2 SVGAGI. The CDR3 is 13 amino acids. The chain's CDR3 is CASSPGDSDGYTF. DNA for the CDR3: TGTGCCAGCAGTCCAGGGGACAGCGATGGCTACACCTTC.

The chain carries TRBV9 and TRBJ1-1, with a possible D match to TRBD1 (5 bases). The germline V gene has CDR1 SGDLS and CDR2 YYNGEE. Trimming shortened V by 2 bases and J by 0 bases, and 14 bases separated the two germline ends. The CDR3 is made up of 16 amino acids. CDR3 region: CASSVVTVRMNTEAFF. The CDR3 nucleotides are TGTGCCAGCAGCGTTGTGACAGTCCGCATGAACACTGAAGCTTTCTTT.

This clonotype showed up just a few times. This chain links TRBV20-1 with TRBJ1-3, with D possibly TRBD1 on 6 matching bases. V lost 1 base, J lost 4 bases, and 11 bases lay in between. CDR1 and CDR2 (germline): DFQATT, SNEGSKA (reference sequence). CDR3 length: 14 residues. The CDR3 here is CSARVSGAGNTIYF. CDR3 nucleotide sequence: TGCAGTGCTAGAGTTTCAGGGGCAGGAAACACCATATATTTT.

The rearrangement joins TRBV18 to TRBJ2-7, with TRBD1 matching over 7 bases. Trimming took 2 bases from V and 6 from J; bases not matched to a gene: 4. Looked up from germline, CDR1 is KGHSH and CDR2 is LQKENI. The CDR3 length is 13 residues. The CDR3 nucleotides read TGTGCCAGCTCACCAGTGGCAGGGGGCGAGCAGTACTTC. This sequence encodes CASSPVAGGEQYF.

This clonotype was recorded at least ten times. The gene calls are TRBV12-3 or TRBV12-4 and TRBJ1-6, with 9 positions matching TRBD1. V shed 5 bases, J shed 10 bases, and the junction held 9 bases outside the gene matches. The CDR3 is 15 residues long. The CDR3 DNA sequence: TGTGCCAGCAGTAACGGACAGGGGATCTACTCACCCCTCCACTTT. Protein sequence: CASSNGQGIYSPLHF.

This clonotype has ten or more counts. CDR3 DNA: TGTGCCAGCAGTAATTTTTACGAGCAGTACTTC. Translation: CASSNFYEQYF. V and J are TRBV7-9 and TRBJ2-7; D unclear. This CDR3 spans 11 amino acids. Germline V gives CDR1 SEHNR, CDR2 FQNEAQ (reference sequence). Trimming took 6 bases from V and 4 from J, leaving 7 bases between them.

This clonotype has at least ten counts. The chain links TRBV10-3 to TRBJ1-1; weak D call: TRBD1 (5 bases). The germline V gene has CDR1 ENHRY and CDR2 SYGVKD. Between the trimmed V and J ends, which lost 6 bases and 8 bases, there was a span of 10 bases. The CDR3 has 11 residues. CDR3 DNA sequence: TGTGCCATCAGGGGGGGGACCGAAGCTTTCTTT. Translation: CAIRGGTEAFF.

V and J are TRBV25-1 and TRBJ2-7, with D perhaps TRBD1 (5 bases). The ends were cut back, 1 base at V and 0 bases at J, with 10 bases in the middle. CDR1 and CDR2 from the germline V gene are MGHDK and SYGVNS. This CDR3 is 15 amino acids long. The CDR3 region is CASSEFQGGSYEQYF. As DNA, the CDR3 is TGTGCCAGCAGTGAATTTCAGGGCGGCTCCTACGAGCAGTACTTC.

The table lists this clonotype with a few counts. V and J are TRBV7-9 and TRBJ1-1; D remains ambiguous. From germline, CDR1 is SEHNR and CDR2 FQNEAQ (reference sequence). The length of the CDR3 is 15 residues. The V end lost 5 bases, the J end lost 1 base, and 14 bases lay between the germline ends. CDR3 sequence: CASSPSYGRNTEAFF. CDR3 nucleotide sequence: TGTGCCAGCAGCCCCAGTTACGGCAGGAACACTGAAGCTTTCTTT.

The chain carries TRBV30 and TRBJ2-5; D might be TRBD2 (5 bases). Germline-derived CDR1 and CDR2 are GTSNPN and SVGIG (reference sequence). The germline V and J ends were trimmed by 4 bases and 7 bases, with 13 bases remaining between them. This CDR3 comprises 12 residues. This chain's CDR3 is CAWISGEGTQYF. Here the CDR3 DNA reads TGTGCCTGGATATCAGGAGAGGGGACCCAGTACTTC.

This clonotype appeared many times. The chain has TRBV19 and TRBJ1-5, with D unclear. V was cut by 3 bases and J by 3 bases, with 9 bases left in between. This CDR3 contains 14 residues. Germline loops: CDR1 LNHDA, CDR2 SQIVND (reference sequence). CDR3 in DNA: TGTGCCAGTAGTATCGGCGGAACCAATCAGCCCCAGCATTTT. It encodes CASSIGGTNQPQHF.